This T cell receptor beta chain was sequenced during a study of T cells in Graves' hyperthyroidism and ophthalmopathy. Looking at the study overall: Peripheral blood was secured at the point of initial diagnosis, before any treatment. Findings and limits, study-wide: A 13 V-J model separated ophthalmopathy from stable hyperthyroidism.

Researchers took RNA transcripts and amplified the TCR beta CDR3 regions from them. During a first-round RT-PCR of the TCR CDR3, the HTBI primer set was used. TCRdb called the multiplex PCR reads again in MiXCR, with one record for every CDR3 protein. The sample shows hundreds of thousands of distinct CDR3 sequences, roughly 17% of them seen only once. Every diagnosis used clinical symptoms, serum thyroxine and TRAb, thyroid ultrasound and orbital computed tomography. From germline, CDR1 is DFQATT and CDR2 SNEGSKA (reference sequence). The CDR3 has 16 amino acids. This clonotype was counted many times. What it binds is unknown. One junction end does not reproduce the germline sequence, and a read error may be involved.

V usage is TRBV20-1 and J usage is TRBJ1-6, with TRBD1 as a possible D gene (5 bases). The source of this sequence is a woman between 18 and 29 years old with Graves' hyperthyroidism. Material for sequencing was blood. CDR3 DNA sequence: TGCAGTGCTAGAGTAGCAGGGAACCGGGATAACTCACCCCTCCACTTT. Translated, it gives CSARVAGNRDNSPLHF.